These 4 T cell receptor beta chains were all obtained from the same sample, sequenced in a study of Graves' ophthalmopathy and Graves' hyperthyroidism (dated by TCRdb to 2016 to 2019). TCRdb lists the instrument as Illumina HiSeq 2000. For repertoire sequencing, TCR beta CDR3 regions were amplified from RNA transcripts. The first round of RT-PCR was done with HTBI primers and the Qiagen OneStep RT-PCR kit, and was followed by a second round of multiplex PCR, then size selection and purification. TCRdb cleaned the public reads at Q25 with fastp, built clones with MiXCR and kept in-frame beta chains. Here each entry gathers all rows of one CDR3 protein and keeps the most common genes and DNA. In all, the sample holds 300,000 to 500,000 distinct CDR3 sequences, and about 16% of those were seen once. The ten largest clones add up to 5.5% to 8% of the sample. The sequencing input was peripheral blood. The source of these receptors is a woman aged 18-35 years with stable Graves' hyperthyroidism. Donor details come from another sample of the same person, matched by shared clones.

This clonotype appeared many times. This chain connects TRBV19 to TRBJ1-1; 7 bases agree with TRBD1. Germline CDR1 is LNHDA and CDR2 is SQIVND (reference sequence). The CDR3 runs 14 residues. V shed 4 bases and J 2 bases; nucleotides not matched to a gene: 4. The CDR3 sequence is CASSTDRANTEAFF. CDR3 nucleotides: TGTGCCAGTAGTACCGACAGGGCCAACACTGAAGCTTTCTTT.

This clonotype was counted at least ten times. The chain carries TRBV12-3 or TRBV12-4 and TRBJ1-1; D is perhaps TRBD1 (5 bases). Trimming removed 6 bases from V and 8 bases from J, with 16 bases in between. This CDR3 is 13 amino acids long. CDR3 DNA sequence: TGTGCCAGCAGACCTGGGGGAGGGGTGGAAGCTTTCTTT. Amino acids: CASRPGGGVEAFF.

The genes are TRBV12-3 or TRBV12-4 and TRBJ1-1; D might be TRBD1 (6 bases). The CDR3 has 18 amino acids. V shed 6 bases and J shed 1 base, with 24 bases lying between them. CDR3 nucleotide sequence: TGTGCCAGCAGCCTCACAGGGCTGCACACTAAATCGAACACTGAAGCTTTCTTT. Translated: CASSLTGLHTKSNTEAFF.

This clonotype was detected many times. The CDR3 DNA reads as TGTGCCAGCAGCTTAACAGGGGAACAGCCCCAGCATTTT. It encodes CASSLTGEQPQHF. The chain employs TRBV7-2 and TRBJ1-5; 7 positions agree with TRBD1. CDR3 size: 13 residues. CDR1 and CDR2 (germline): SGHTA, FQGNSA. V shed 2 bases and J 7 bases; nucleotides not matched to a gene: 2.